A single sample is the source of the 28 T cell receptor beta chains below, sequenced in a study of cytomegalovirus exposure and HLA in healthy donors. Primers included in the PCR were 60 Vbeta and 13 Jbeta primers. TCRdb's copy holds only in-frame clones and misses some; the assay was immunoSEQ multiplex PCR. This sample carries fewer than 250,000 clones, roughly three quarters of them seen once, and the ten largest clones take about 1.6%. Sequences were obtained from PBMCs. The receptor source for this set is a woman aged 18-29 years in good health and CMV-seronegative.

This clone has a single count. V usage is TRBV5-6 and J usage is TRBJ2-7; 8 nucleotides line up with TRBD2. The J segment lost 7 bases and the V segment lost 2 bases, leaving 8 bases of the junction unmatched. CDR1 is SGHDT, CDR2 YYEEEE, per germline. The CDR3 spans 14 residues. The DNA for the CDR3 is TGTGCCAGCAGCTTAGCGGGGGCGACGAGGGAGCAGTACTTC. Amino acids: CASSLAGATREQYF.

This clone has only one observation. The rearrangement uses TRBV13 and TRBJ2-7; TRBD1 matches 7 bases. This CDR3 comprises 16 residues. CDR1 PRHDT and CDR2 FYEKMQ come from the germline V gene (reference sequence). V lost 5 bases to trimming and J lost 1 base; unmatched junction nucleotides: 11. This chain's CDR3 is CASSPSRQGGSYEQYF. CDR3 DNA: TGTGCCAGCAGCCCTTCCCGACAGGGTGGATCCTACGAGCAGTACTTC.

J is TRBJ1-5 and V is TRBV5-3, with a tentative D call TRBD1 (6 bases). TRBV5-3 is placed among ORFs of uncertain function. The V end was cut by 9 bases, the J end by 5 bases, with 15 bases between. The CDR3 extends over 13 amino acids. The CDR3 spells CATRDNLYQPQHF. Here the CDR3 DNA reads TGTGCCACCCGGGACAACCTATATCAGCCCCAGCATTTT.

The chain couples TRBV29-1 to TRBJ1-2; D might be TRBD1 (5 bases). The CDR3 loop spans 13 amino acids. The V gene's germline CDR1 is SQVTM and CDR2 ANQGSEA. Trimming removed 8 bases from V and 0 bases from J, with 13 bases in between. The CDR3 is CSTSGTTNYGYTF. The CDR3 DNA reads TGCAGCACATCAGGGACTACTAACTATGGCTACACCTTC.

This chain joins TRBV19 and TRBJ1-1; the match to TRBD1 covers 7 bases. This CDR3 has 14 residues. CDR1 is LNHDA, CDR2 SQIVND, per germline (reference sequence). V trimming: 3 bases; J trimming: 6 bases; junction bases outside the gene matches: 7. Written as DNA, the CDR3 is TGTGCCAGTAGTATCGACAGGGAAAGCTCTGAAGCTTTCTTT. Translation: CASSIDRESSEAFF.

The chain recombines TRBV13 with TRBJ1-3; 7 nucleotides line up with TRBD1. V dropped 5 bases and J dropped 2; count of bases not matched to a gene: 9. Germline values: CDR1 PRHDT, CDR2 FYEKMQ (reference sequence). This CDR3 is 16 amino acids long. CDR3 amino acids: CASSLNYRGPGNTIYF. The CDR3 DNA is TGTGCCAGCAGCCTAAATTACAGGGGTCCTGGAAACACCATATATTTT.

DNA for the CDR3: TGTGCCAGCAGCTTAGGAGCAAATGAGCAGTTCTTC. This gives the protein CASSLGANEQFF. The V and J genes are TRBV7-9 and TRBJ2-1; D unresolved. This CDR3 has 12 amino acids. V lost 1 base to trimming and J lost 7 bases, with 5 bases between them. Looked up from germline, CDR1 is SEHNR and CDR2 is FQNEAQ (reference sequence).

CDR3 DNA: TGTGCCAGCAGCTTAATTCCGGGAACGAACACTGAAGCTTTCTTT. Its protein product is CASSLIPGTNTEAFF. J is TRBJ1-1 and V is TRBV7-3; D is undetermined. Germline CDR1 reads SGHTA; CDR2 reads FQGTGA. The CDR3 is 15 residues long. Trimming removed 1 base from V and 1 base from J, with 10 bases in between.

The chain recombines TRBV9 with TRBJ1-5; perhaps TRBD1 as D (5 bases). The germline CDR1 and CDR2 sequences are SGDLS and YYNGEE. The CDR3 runs to 15 residues. The V and J ends lost 2 bases and 7 bases respectively, with 16 bases between them. DNA of the CDR3: TGTGCCAGCAGCGTTGGGGCGGATTCTCCCCAGCCCCAGCATTTT. This sequence encodes CASSVGADSPQPQHF.

The V gene is TRBV4-3, the J gene TRBJ2-1, with 8 bases aligning to TRBD2. The ends lost 4 bases at V and 9 bases at J; junction bases unmatched: 8. The CDR3 runs to 14 residues. In germline, CDR1 is LGHNA, CDR2 YSLEER. The CDR3 loop reads CASSPPGRAREQFF. Here the CDR3 DNA reads TGCGCCAGCAGCCCCCCCGGGAGGGCCCGTGAGCAGTTCTTC.

The DNA for the CDR3 is TGTGCCAGCAGCTTAGCAGGGGTTGGGGTCGAGCAGTACTTC. Its translation: CASSLAGVGVEQYF. The chain joins TRBV11-2 to TRBJ2-7; possibly TRBD1 for D (6 bases). This CDR3 contains 14 residues. Trimming shortened V by 1 base and J by 6 bases, and 13 bases separated the two germline ends. The germline V gene has CDR1 SGHAT and CDR2 FQNNGV. Full variable domain (missing parts from reference TRBV11-2 and TRBJ2-7): EAGVAQSPRYKIIEKRQSVAFWCNPISGHATLYWYQQILGQGPKLLIQFQNNGVVDDSQLPKDRFSAERLKGVDSTLKIQPAKLEDSAVYLCASSLAGVGVEQYFGPGTRLTVT.

The rearrangement links TRBV6-5 to TRBJ2-7, with a weak D call TRBD2 (6 bases). Germline-derived CDR1 and CDR2 are MNHEY and SVGAGI. V was clipped by 6 bases and J by 2 bases, with 14 bases between them. The CDR3 spans 14 residues. The DNA of the CDR3 is TGTGCCAGCAGGGATTTAGCGGTCCCCTACGAGCAGTACTTC. As protein: CASRDLAVPYEQYF.

The gene calls are TRBV6-6 and TRBJ1-4; 7 nucleotides align to TRBD1. The CDR3 is 15 residues long. With V trimmed by 6 bases and J by 5 bases, 9 bases remained unmatched. Germline loops: CDR1 MNHNY, CDR2 SVGAGI (reference sequence). In DNA, the CDR3 is TGTGCCAGCAGAAAAACAGGGGCGGGGAATGAAAAACTGTTTTTT. Amino acids: CASRKTGAGNEKLFF.

The chain combines TRBV9 with TRBJ2-5, with D possibly TRBD2 on 6 matching bases. From germline, CDR1 is SGDLS and CDR2 YYNGEE. The CDR3 is 14 residues long. V gave up 4 bases and J gave up 0 bases, with 10 bases separating them. This CDR3 is CASSPGEYQETQYF. In DNA form, the CDR3 reads TGTGCCAGCAGCCCGGGGGAGTACCAAGAGACCCAGTACTTC. Full variable domain (rest looked up from reference TRBV9 and TRBJ2-5): DSGVTQTPKHLITATGQRVTLRCSPRSGDLSVYWYQQSLDQGLQFLIQYYNGEERAKGNILERFSAQQFPDLHSELNLSSLELGDSALYFCASSPGEYQETQYFGPGTRLLVL.

The rearrangement links TRBV28 to TRBJ2-1, with TRBD2 identical over 13 bases. The CDR3 loop spans 17 amino acids. Trimming removed 5 bases from V and 15 bases from J; junction bases left unmatched: 19. Germline CDR1 reads MDHEN; CDR2 reads SYDVKM. This chain's CDR3 is CASSPRGSTSGRVPVFF. In DNA, the CDR3 is TGTGCCAGCAGTCCCAGGGGCTCTACTAGCGGGAGGGTACCGGTGTTCTTC.

This chain uses TRBV6-5 with TRBJ1-1, with TRBD1 as a possible D gene (5 bases). The length of the CDR3 is 14 residues. V lost 6 bases and J lost 0, with 11 bases in between. Germline V gene lookup returns CDR1 MNHEY and CDR2 SVGAGI. The CDR3 sequence is CASRNRNMNTEAFF. The CDR3 DNA reads as TGTGCCAGCAGGAACAGGAACATGAACACTGAAGCTTTCTTT.

V usage is TRBV7-9 and J usage is TRBJ2-7; 8 bases line up with TRBD2. This CDR3 spans 15 amino acids. The ends lost 8 bases at V and 2 bases at J; junction bases unmatched: 11. From germline, CDR1 is SEHNR and CDR2 FQNEAQ (reference sequence). CDR3 loop: CASAGASGPTYEQYF. The CDR3 coding sequence is TGTGCCAGCGCGGGGGCTAGCGGGCCGACCTACGAGCAGTACTTC.

The chain couples TRBV4-3 to TRBJ1-6; TRBD1 matches 10 bases. The germline V gene encodes CDR1 LGHNA and CDR2 YSLEER. V shed 4 bases, J shed 7 bases, and the junction held 7 bases outside the gene matches. This CDR3 is 16 amino acids long. Here the CDR3 reads CASSRVPGQGNSPLHF. The CDR3 DNA reads TGCGCCAGCAGCCGGGTCCCGGGACAGGGGAATTCACCCCTCCACTTT.

This clone turned up a few times. The chain carries TRBV13 and TRBJ2-1; D might be TRBD1 (6 bases). Trimming took off 5 bases at V and 3 bases at J, with 17 bases between the two ends. This CDR3 is 16 amino acids long. Germline V CDR1 and CDR2: PRHDT, FYEKMQ (reference sequence). CDR3 coding DNA: TGTGCCAGCAGCCCCGAAGGGGGTTCCCGCTACAATGAGCAGTTCTTC. Translated: CASSPEGGSRYNEQFF.

CDR3 sequence: CASHAGLADEQYF. The DNA of the CDR3 is TGTGCCAGCCACGCCGGACTAGCGGACGAGCAGTACTTC. The chain uses TRBV28 and TRBJ2-5, with 10 bases lining up with TRBD2. The DNA end is more similar to TRBJ2-7, so the J call may be wrong. This CDR3 is built from 13 residues. Germline values: CDR1 MDHEN, CDR2 SYDVKM.

This sequence joins TRBV6-1 and TRBJ2-7; D not resolved. V lost 2 bases and J 5 bases, leaving 7 bases between the germline ends. Germline lookup yields CDR1 MNHNS and CDR2 SASEGT. The CDR3 covers 12 residues. The CDR3 sequence: CASSERGDEQYF. DNA of the CDR3: TGTGCCAGCAGTGAACGCGGAGACGAGCAGTACTTC.

This clone is a singleton in its sample. The rearrangement links TRBV15 to TRBJ1-3, with no clear D. Germline CDR1 and CDR2: LNHNV and YYDKDF (reference sequence). Trimming removed 3 bases from V and 0 bases from J, with 15 bases in between. CDR3 length equals 17 residues. Here the CDR3 DNA reads TGTGCCACCAGCAGGAATCGGGGTCCCTACTCTGGAAACACCATATATTTT. Amino acid sequence: CATSRNRGPYSGNTIYF.

Written as DNA, the CDR3 is TGTGCCAGCAGTTTCCGGGGTGGCGGACCCAACAATGAGCAGTTCTTC. It encodes CASSFRGGGPNNEQFF. This rearrangement joins TRBV27 to TRBJ2-1; a possible D gene is TRBD2 (5 bases). CDR1 is MNHEY, CDR2 SMNVEV, per germline (reference sequence). The germline V and J ends were trimmed by 3 bases and 5 bases, with 17 bases remaining between them. CDR3 length: 16 residues.

The gene calls are TRBV28 and TRBJ1-2, with D maybe TRBD1 (5 bases). Trimming stripped 7 bases from V and 4 bases from J, with 16 bases between. CDR3 length: 14 residues. Germline V gene lookup returns CDR1 MDHEN and CDR2 SYDVKM. The CDR3 sequence is CASTLRGVGYGYTF. The CDR3, as DNA: TGTGCCAGCACCCTACGGGGGGTAGGCTATGGCTACACCTTC.

The rearrangement uses TRBV28 and TRBJ2-1, with 10 nucleotides matching TRBD2. This CDR3 has 18 amino acids. Germline trimming cut 4 bases from V and 2 bases from J; bases unmatched to any gene: 11. Germline V gives CDR1 MDHEN, CDR2 SYDVKM. CDR3 in DNA: TGTGCCAGCAGTTCACTCCTCCAGCGGGGGGGGACCTACAATGAGCAGTTCTTC. Its protein product is CASSSLLQRGGTYNEQFF.

This sequence joins TRBV19 and TRBJ1-5; D might be TRBD1 (6 bases). Germline-derived CDR1 and CDR2 are LNHDA and SQIVND (reference sequence). The V end was cut by 6 bases, the J end by 4 bases, with 13 bases between. The CDR3 extends over 14 amino acids. Written as DNA, the CDR3 is TGTGCCAGTAGCCCTACAGGGATTAATCAGCCCCAGCATTTT. Translation: CASSPTGINQPQHF.

This clone turned up a few times. Compared with germline, one end of the junction differs, possibly owing to a read error. This rearrangement joins TRBV7-9 to TRBJ1-1, with D uncertain. Per the germline V gene, CDR1 is SEHNR and CDR2 is FQNEAQ (reference sequence). This CDR3 spans 12 amino acids. CDR3 region: CSSSLLAPVAFF. As DNA, the CDR3 is TGTTCCAGCAGCTTACTGGCCCCTGTTGCTTTCTTT.

This chain connects TRBV29-1 to TRBJ2-5, with D perhaps matching TRBD2 (6 bases). CDR1 is SQVTM, CDR2 ANQGSEA, per germline. The CDR3 has 15 residues. Trimming took off 1 base at V and 4 bases at J, with 16 bases between the two ends. The CDR3 sequence: CSVEGPGGDPETQYF. DNA for the CDR3: TGCAGCGTTGAAGGACCAGGAGGGGACCCAGAGACCCAGTACTTC.